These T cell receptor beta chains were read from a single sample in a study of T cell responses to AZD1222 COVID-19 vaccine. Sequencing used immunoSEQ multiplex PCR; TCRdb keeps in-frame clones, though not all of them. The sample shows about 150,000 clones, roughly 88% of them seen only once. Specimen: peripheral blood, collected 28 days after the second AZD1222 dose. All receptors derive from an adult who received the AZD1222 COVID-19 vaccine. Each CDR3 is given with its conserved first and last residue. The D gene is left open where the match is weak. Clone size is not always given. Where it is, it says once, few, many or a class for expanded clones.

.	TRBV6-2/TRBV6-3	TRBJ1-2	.	TGTGCCAGCAGTTACTCGACAGCCCAAGGGGGCTACACCTTC	CASSYSTAQGGYTF
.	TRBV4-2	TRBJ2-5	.	TGTGCCAGCAGCCGTGCGTCCGAACAAGAGACCCAGTACTTC	CASSRASEQETQYF
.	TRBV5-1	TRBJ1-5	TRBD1	TGCGCCAGCAGCTCCGGACAGGGAGGGCAGCCCCAGCATTTT	CASSSGQGGQPQHF
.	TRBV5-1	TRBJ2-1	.	TGCGCCAGCAGCTCGACTAGCTTAGGGGGTAATGAGCAGTTCTTC	CASSSTSLGGNEQFF
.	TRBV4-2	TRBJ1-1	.	TGTGCCAGCAGCCAAGATAGGGATAACACTGAAGCTTTCTTT	CASSQDRDNTEAFF
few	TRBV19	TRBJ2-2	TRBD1	TGTGCCAGTAGAAGACAGGGTGGCACCGGGGAGCTGTTTTTT	CASRRQGGTGELFF
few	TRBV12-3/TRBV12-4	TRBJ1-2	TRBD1	TGTGCCAGCAACAGACAGGGATTTGATGGCTACACCTTC	CASNRQGFDGYTF
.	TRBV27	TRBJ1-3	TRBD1	TGTGCCAGCAGTTTATTAGGCAGGGGGACTGGAAACACCATATATTTT	CASSLLGRGTGNTIYF
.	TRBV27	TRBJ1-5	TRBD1	TGTGCCAGCAGTGCCGGGACAGGGCTCCTTAGCAATCAGCCCCAGCATTTT	CASSAGTGLLSNQPQHF
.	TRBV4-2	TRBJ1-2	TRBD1	TGTGCCAGCAGCCAAGATCGGACAGGGCATAACTATGGCTACACCTTC	CASSQDRTGHNYGYTF
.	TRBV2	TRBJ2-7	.	TGTGCCAGCCGCCCGGATACCTACGAGCAGTACTTC	CASRPDTYEQYF